Listed below are T cell receptor beta chains from one sample, sequenced in a study of vaccination and CD4 T cells after COVID-19. The antigens for these receptors are not known. TCRdb re-called the PCR reads with MiXCR, one entry per CDR3 protein. The sample comprises approximately 7,000 distinct CDR3 sequences, 35% to 55% of which are singletons, and approximately 31% rests with the top ten. The sample was CD4+ T cells from blood, cultured in vitro. These TCRs come from a human donor in good health. The CDR3 runs from the conserved cysteine through the conserved F or W. A D gene is named only where the DNA matches it firmly. Clone size is stated in some rows and not others, as once, few, many or a class when expanded.

d_gene: -
j_gene: TRBJ2-2
v_gene: TRBV27
abundance: -
CDR3nt: TGTGCCAGCGGAGGGTTCAGGTTAGGGGCGAACACCGGGGAGCTGTTTTTT
CDR3aa: CASGGFRLGANTGELFF

d_gene: TRBD2
j_gene: TRBJ2-1
v_gene: TRBV24-1
abundance: -
CDR3nt: TGTGCCACCAGTGATCCCCGGACTAGTCGGGATGAGCAGTTCTTC
CDR3aa: CATSDPRTSRDEQFF

d_gene: -
j_gene: TRBJ2-5
v_gene: TRBV6-1
abundance: few
CDR3nt: TGTGCCAGCAGTGAAGTTCCTACAGAGACCCAGTACTTC
CDR3aa: CASSEVPTETQYF

d_gene: TRBD1
j_gene: TRBJ1-5
v_gene: TRBV6-4
abundance: few
CDR3nt: TGTGCCAGCACCGGGACAGGCCAACAGCCCCAGCATTTT
CDR3aa: CASTGTGQQPQHF

d_gene: -
j_gene: TRBJ2-3
v_gene: TRBV6-1
abundance: -
CDR3nt: TGTGCCAGCAGTATAACAGGGAGCACAGATACGCAGTATTTT
CDR3aa: CASSITGSTDTQYF

d_gene: -
j_gene: TRBJ2-5
v_gene: TRBV7-2
abundance: -
CDR3nt: TGTGCCAGCAGCTTAGGGATAGTCAAGCAGGGGGAGACCCAGTACTTC
CDR3aa: CASSLGIVKQGETQYF

d_gene: -
j_gene: TRBJ1-2
v_gene: TRBV15
abundance: -
CDR3nt: TGTGCCACCAGCAGAGACCGCGTGAACTATGGCTACACCTTC
CDR3aa: CATSRDRVNYGYTF

d_gene: -
j_gene: TRBJ2-1
v_gene: TRBV7-6
abundance: -
CDR3nt: TGTGCCAGCAGCTTAGGCAGGACTACAGCTTATGGTGCTTTTAATGAGCAGTTCTTC
CDR3aa: CASSLGRTTAYGAFNEQFF

d_gene: TRBD1
j_gene: TRBJ2-5
v_gene: TRBV2
abundance: -
CDR3nt: TGTGCCAGCACCGGACAGGACCAAGAGACCCAGTACTTC
CDR3aa: CASTGQDQETQYF

d_gene: -
j_gene: TRBJ2-3
v_gene: TRBV10-2
abundance: -
CDR3nt: TGCGCCAGCAGTGAGTTCAAAGTAAGCACAGATACGCAGTATTTT
CDR3aa: CASSEFKVSTDTQYF

d_gene: TRBD1
j_gene: TRBJ2-7
v_gene: TRBV20-1
abundance: -
CDR3nt: TGCAGTGCTAGAGATAGGGACAGAACCTACGAGCAGTACTTC
CDR3aa: CSARDRDRTYEQYF

d_gene: -
j_gene: TRBJ1-5
v_gene: TRBV20-1
abundance: -
CDR3nt: TGCAGTGCCGCCATGGGCCCCCCCAATCAGCCCCAGCATTTT
CDR3aa: CSAAMGPPNQPQHF

d_gene: -
j_gene: TRBJ1-2
v_gene: TRBV27
abundance: few
CDR3nt: TGTGCCAGCAGTTTAACGGTCACCGCTAACTATGGCTACACCTTC
CDR3aa: CASSLTVTANYGYTF

d_gene: -
j_gene: TRBJ1-2
v_gene: TRBV12-3/TRBV12-4
abundance: -
CDR3nt: TGTGCCAGCAGTTTCTCTGGGCTAACGGACGGCTACACCTTC
CDR3aa: CASSFSGLTDGYTF

d_gene: -
j_gene: TRBJ2-7
v_gene: TRBV7-3
abundance: -
CDR3nt: TGTGCCAGCAGCGCGAATCAGGAGGGCGAGCAGTACTTC
CDR3aa: CASSANQEGEQYF

d_gene: -
j_gene: TRBJ2-3
v_gene: TRBV9
abundance: -
CDR3nt: TGTGCCAGCAGCGTAAACTCAGATACGCAGTATTTT
CDR3aa: CASSVNSDTQYF

d_gene: TRBD1
j_gene: TRBJ1-2
v_gene: TRBV19
abundance: few
CDR3nt: TGTGCCAGTAGTACGGACAGGGCGGGTGGCTACACCTTC
CDR3aa: CASSTDRAGGYTF

d_gene: -
j_gene: TRBJ2-7
v_gene: TRBV20-1
abundance: few
CDR3nt: TGCAGTGCTAGAGAAGGTGGAAGGGGGGTCGAGCAGTACTTC
CDR3aa: CSAREGGRGVEQYF

d_gene: -
j_gene: TRBJ2-1
v_gene: TRBV6-2/TRBV6-3
abundance: few
CDR3nt: TGTGCCAGCAGTGGACAGCATGAGCAGTTCTTC
CDR3aa: CASSGQHEQFF

d_gene: -
j_gene: TRBJ1-1
v_gene: TRBV6-1
abundance: few
CDR3nt: TGTGCCAGCTTAGGGTTCGGTGAAGCTTTCTTT
CDR3aa: CASLGFGEAFF

d_gene: -
j_gene: TRBJ2-5
v_gene: TRBV6-5
abundance: few
CDR3nt: TGTGCCAGCAGTTACTCAGGACCCCTCAGGGGCCCCCAAGAGACCCAGTACTTC
CDR3aa: CASSYSGPLRGPQETQYF

d_gene: TRBD2
j_gene: TRBJ2-3
v_gene: TRBV20-1
abundance: few
CDR3nt: TGCAGTGCTAGCGAGCGGGGGGGCTCAGATACGCAGTATTTT
CDR3aa: CSASERGGSDTQYF

d_gene: -
j_gene: TRBJ1-1
v_gene: TRBV20-1
abundance: -
CDR3nt: TGCAGTGCTCCCAAAGAGGACGCTGAAGCTTTCTTT
CDR3aa: CSAPKEDAEAFF

d_gene: TRBD1
j_gene: TRBJ1-2
v_gene: TRBV6-1
abundance: few
CDR3nt: TGTGCCAGCAGCGAACTAGGACAGGCTTATGGCTACACCTTC
CDR3aa: CASSELGQAYGYTF

d_gene: TRBD2
j_gene: TRBJ2-7
v_gene: TRBV6-1
abundance: few
CDR3nt: TGTGCCAGCACCGGGGGGAGCTACGAGCAGTACTTC
CDR3aa: CASTGGSYEQYF

d_gene: TRBD1
j_gene: TRBJ1-1
v_gene: TRBV6-5
abundance: -
CDR3nt: TGTGCCAGCAGTCACTCAGGACAGGGGAACACTGAAGCTTTCTTT
CDR3aa: CASSHSGQGNTEAFF

d_gene: -
j_gene: TRBJ1-5
v_gene: TRBV20-1
abundance: -
CDR3nt: TGCAGTGTACGTACGGGGGTCGGGGTAAATCAGCCCCAGCATTTT
CDR3aa: CSVRTGVGVNQPQHF

d_gene: -
j_gene: TRBJ1-1
v_gene: TRBV7-3
abundance: -
CDR3nt: TGTGCCAGCAGCTTAACTCCGCTAACAGGGACCGAAGCTTTCTTT
CDR3aa: CASSLTPLTGTEAFF

d_gene: -
j_gene: TRBJ1-5
v_gene: TRBV12-1
abundance: -
CDR3nt: TGTGCCAGCAGCGGCAGGGAGGTAATAGGCAATCAGCCCCAGCATTTT
CDR3aa: CASSGREVIGNQPQHF

d_gene: TRBD2
j_gene: TRBJ2-4
v_gene: TRBV6-1
abundance: -
CDR3nt: TGTGCCAGCCGATATGGCGGGGAGGGTGACATTCAGTACTTC
CDR3aa: CASRYGGEGDIQYF

d_gene: TRBD1
j_gene: TRBJ1-2
v_gene: TRBV20-1
abundance: few
CDR3nt: TGCAGTGCTAGCTCAGGGGGCGATGGCTACACCTTC
CDR3aa: CSASSGGDGYTF

d_gene: -
j_gene: TRBJ1-4
v_gene: TRBV6-1
abundance: -
CDR3nt: TGTGCCAGCATGGACCCCAATGAAAAACTGTTTTTT
CDR3aa: CASMDPNEKLFF

d_gene: -
j_gene: TRBJ2-1
v_gene: TRBV20-1
abundance: few
CDR3nt: TGCAGTGCTAGAGAGGGGATGGAGGAGCAGTTCTTC
CDR3aa: CSAREGMEEQFF

d_gene: TRBD2
j_gene: TRBJ2-1
v_gene: TRBV6-1
abundance: -
CDR3nt: TGTGCCAGCAGCTTGTCTAGCGGGGGAGGTGAGCAGTTCTTC
CDR3aa: CASSLSSGGGEQFF

d_gene: TRBD1
j_gene: TRBJ1-1
v_gene: TRBV23-1
abundance: -
CDR3nt: TGCGCCAGCAGTCAATCGGGACAGGGGGTCGGAGCTTTCTTT
CDR3aa: CASSQSGQGVGAFF

d_gene: -
j_gene: TRBJ1-5
v_gene: TRBV6-2/TRBV6-3
abundance: -
CDR3nt: TGTGCCAGCAGTTACTCAGGGAGCAATCAGCCCCAGCATTTT
CDR3aa: CASSYSGSNQPQHF

d_gene: TRBD2
j_gene: TRBJ2-7
v_gene: TRBV4-2
abundance: few
CDR3nt: TGTGCCAGCAGCCAAGATGCGGGGGGGCCGGGCGAGCAGTACTTC
CDR3aa: CASSQDAGGPGEQYF

d_gene: -
j_gene: TRBJ1-5
v_gene: TRBV7-6
abundance: few
CDR3nt: TGTGCCAGCAGCTTAGATCGGGGCCTCAATCAGCCCCAGCATTTT
CDR3aa: CASSLDRGLNQPQHF

d_gene: -
j_gene: TRBJ1-2
v_gene: TRBV12-3/TRBV12-4
abundance: -
CDR3nt: TGTGCCAGCAGTTTAAGTTCCCAGGGGATTTTTGTCTATGGCTACACCTTC
CDR3aa: CASSLSSQGIFVYGYTF

d_gene: TRBD2
j_gene: TRBJ2-1
v_gene: TRBV11-2
abundance: few
CDR3nt: TGTGCCAGCAGCCGGACTAGCGGCGACCACAATGAGCAGTTCTTC
CDR3aa: CASSRTSGDHNEQFF

d_gene: TRBD2
j_gene: TRBJ2-3
v_gene: TRBV19
abundance: few
CDR3nt: TGTGCCAGTAGTATAGGGCTAGCGGGGAGGAGCACAGATACGCAGTATTTT
CDR3aa: CASSIGLAGRSTDTQYF

d_gene: -
j_gene: TRBJ1-2
v_gene: TRBV20-1
abundance: few
CDR3nt: TGCAGTGCTAGACCGATAACAGGAGACTATGGCTACACCTTC
CDR3aa: CSARPITGDYGYTF

d_gene: -
j_gene: TRBJ2-4
v_gene: TRBV10-1
abundance: -
CDR3nt: TGCGCCAGCAGTGAGTCCCAGGGTCTAGCCAAAAACATTCAGTACTTC
CDR3aa: CASSESQGLAKNIQYF

d_gene: -
j_gene: TRBJ1-1
v_gene: TRBV20-1
abundance: -
CDR3nt: TGCAGTGCTAGCGGCAACACGAACACTGAAGCTTTCTTT
CDR3aa: CSASGNTNTEAFF

d_gene: -
j_gene: TRBJ2-1
v_gene: TRBV20-1
abundance: -
CDR3nt: TGCAGTGCTCCGATATCTAAAGAGCAGTTCTTC
CDR3aa: CSAPISKEQFF

d_gene: TRBD1
j_gene: TRBJ1-1
v_gene: TRBV11-2
abundance: -
CDR3nt: TGTGCCAGCAGCACCGGACAGGGGGCAGGAACTGAAGCTTTCTTT
CDR3aa: CASSTGQGAGTEAFF

d_gene: -
j_gene: TRBJ1-1
v_gene: TRBV19
abundance: -
CDR3nt: TGTGCCAGTAACCCTACATCTGGGGCAGCCGACACTGAAGCTTTCTTT
CDR3aa: CASNPTSGAADTEAFF

d_gene: -
j_gene: TRBJ1-1
v_gene: TRBV19
abundance: -
CDR3nt: TGTGCCAGTAGCCTACAGGGCGCTGAAGCTTTCTTT
CDR3aa: CASSLQGAEAFF

d_gene: TRBD1
j_gene: TRBJ2-3
v_gene: TRBV6-1
abundance: -
CDR3nt: TGTGCCGTCTGGGACAGCCAAAACACAGATACGCAGTATTTT
CDR3aa: CAVWDSQNTDTQYF

d_gene: -
j_gene: TRBJ2-5
v_gene: TRBV18
abundance: medium-sized
CDR3nt: TGTGCCAGCTCACCTTATCCAGAACAAGAGACCCAGTACTTC
CDR3aa: CASSPYPEQETQYF

d_gene: -
j_gene: TRBJ1-6
v_gene: TRBV7-8
abundance: -
CDR3nt: TGTGCCAGCAGCTTCAGCCGGAGCGAGCTCCACTTT
CDR3aa: CASSFSRSELHF

d_gene: -
j_gene: TRBJ2-7
v_gene: TRBV12-3/TRBV12-4
abundance: once
CDR3nt: TGTGCCAGCAGCCGGAACTACGAGCAGTACTTC
CDR3aa: CASSRNYEQYF

d_gene: -
j_gene: TRBJ2-3
v_gene: TRBV3-1
abundance: -
CDR3nt: TGTGCCAGCTCCTCGTCGGGACACCTTACCTTCACAGATACGCAGTATTTT
CDR3aa: CASSSSGHLTFTDTQYF

d_gene: TRBD1
j_gene: TRBJ1-1
v_gene: TRBV7-3
abundance: -
CDR3nt: TGTGCCAGCAGCCTCCGACAGGGAGGGGATTCTGAAGCTTTCTTT
CDR3aa: CASSLRQGGDSEAFF

d_gene: -
j_gene: TRBJ2-2
v_gene: TRBV7-3
abundance: -
CDR3nt: TGTGCCAGCAGCTTAATAGGCGGGGATCGAAGCGGGGAGCTGTTTTTT
CDR3aa: CASSLIGGDRSGELFF

d_gene: -
j_gene: TRBJ2-7
v_gene: TRBV6-1
abundance: -
CDR3nt: TGTGCCAGCGGGGTCCTTGGGCTTTACGAGCAGTACTTC
CDR3aa: CASGVLGLYEQYF

d_gene: -
j_gene: TRBJ1-2
v_gene: TRBV2
abundance: few
CDR3nt: TGTGCCAGCAGTGTAAGGGTTGAGTGGGGCTACACCTTC
CDR3aa: CASSVRVEWGYTF

d_gene: TRBD1
j_gene: TRBJ1-5
v_gene: TRBV5-1
abundance: -
CDR3nt: TGCGCCAGCAGCCCAACACCTACAGGGGCCATAGGCAATCAGCCCCAGCATTTT
CDR3aa: CASSPTPTGAIGNQPQHF

d_gene: TRBD1
j_gene: TRBJ2-7
v_gene: TRBV18
abundance: -
CDR3nt: TGTGCCAGCTCAGGGGCGGGACAGGGTGGCGAGCAGTACTTC
CDR3aa: CASSGAGQGGEQYF